What follows are 26 T cell receptor beta chains derived from one specimen sequenced in a study of vaccination and CD4 T cells after COVID-19. An Oncomine TCR Beta short-read assay was used to sequence the DNA from cultured CD4+ T cells. TCRdb itself ran the PCR reads through MiXCR, one entry per CDR3 protein. This table has over 10,000 distinct CDR3 sequences, roughly three quarters appearing once. Specified treatment: approximately nine-day PBMC culture with coronavirus spike peptide pools or control peptides (ViraFEST assay). These TCRs' antigens remain unknown. The specimen was CD4+ T cells from blood, cultured in vitro. The receptors stem from a human donor who had recovered from COVID-19.

The chain carries TRBV6-1 and TRBJ1-1; TRBD1 aligns across 9 bases. The length of the CDR3 is 16 residues. CDR1 and CDR2 from the germline V gene are MNHNS and SASEGT. J lost 0 bases, V lost 6 bases, and 8 bases had no gene match. CDR3 residues: CASRGGTGSMNTEAFF. The CDR3 bases are TGTGCCAGCAGGGGTGGGACAGGGAGCATGAACACTGAAGCTTTCTTT.

V and J are TRBV30 and TRBJ1-4, with TRBD1 as a possible D gene (6 bases). Trimming took 4 bases from V and 11 from J, leaving 14 bases between them. This CDR3 has 12 residues. CDR1 is GTSNPN, CDR2 SVGIG, per germline (reference sequence). The chain's CDR3 is CAWNKPGQKLFF. The DNA for the CDR3 is TGTGCCTGGAACAAACCCGGACAGAAACTGTTTTTT.

The CDR3 sequence: CASSLPWGNTEAFF. The CDR3 DNA follows: TGTGCCAGCAGCTTACCCTGGGGGAACACTGAAGCTTTCTTT. This rearrangement joins TRBV7-8 to TRBJ1-1; D unclear. CDR1 is SGHVS and CDR2 is FQNEAQ in the germline V gene. V was shortened by 2 bases and J by 1 base, with 8 bases between the two germline ends. The CDR3 extends over 14 amino acids.

This clonotype was picked up one time. The J gene is TRBJ1-1, the V gene TRBV20-1; D may be TRBD1 (6 bases). V was trimmed by 3 bases and J by 1 base, leaving 24 bases between them. The CDR3 consists of 18 residues. CDR1 and CDR2 (germline): DFQATT, SNEGSKA (reference sequence). CDR3 amino acids: CSASPGHRAIWGNTEAFF. The CDR3 nucleotides are TGCAGTGCTAGCCCCGGTCACAGGGCAATTTGGGGGAACACTGAAGCTTTCTTT.

This chain joins TRBV6-2 or TRBV6-3 and TRBJ1-1; D ambiguous. The germline V and J ends were trimmed by 4 bases and 5 bases, with 14 bases remaining between them. Germline V gene lookup returns CDR1 MNHEY and CDR2 SVGEGT. The CDR3 is 14 amino acids. CDR3 DNA: TGTGCCAGCAGTTCTCCGGACTGGAGGACTGAAGCTTTCTTT. The encoded protein is CASSSPDWRTEAFF.

In its sample, this clonotype was seen a few times. The rearrangement joins TRBV7-2 to TRBJ1-5; no clear D gene. The CDR3 spans 13 residues. From germline, CDR1 is SGHTA and CDR2 FQGNSA. The V end was cut by 4 bases, the J end by 11 bases, with 15 bases between. The CDR3 here is CASSSPPGSAQHF. DNA for the CDR3: TGTGCCAGCAGCTCCCCCCCGGGTAGTGCCCAGCATTTT.

The rearrangement uses TRBV12-3 or TRBV12-4 and TRBJ1-5; D call uncertain. Trimming stripped 6 bases from V and 2 bases from J, with 11 bases between. The length of the CDR3 is 14 residues. CDR3 bases: TGTGCCAGCAGCCCTGGGCCCGGCAATCAGCCCCAGCATTTT. Amino acid sequence: CASSPGPGNQPQHF.

This clonotype was recorded once. The CDR3 coding sequence is TGCAGTGCTAGAGGGACTAGCAGGCAGACCCAGTACTTC. Translation: CSARGTSRQTQYF. V usage is TRBV20-1 and J usage is TRBJ2-5; 8 bases align to TRBD2. This CDR3 region has 13 residues. With V trimmed by 1 base and J by 6 bases, 4 bases remained unmatched. From germline, CDR1 is DFQATT and CDR2 SNEGSKA (reference sequence).

Sample share makes this clonotype medium-sized. The chain is built from TRBV10-1 and TRBJ2-3; D gene ambiguous. Trimming pared 7 bases from V and 10 bases from J, leaving 15 bases between. From germline, CDR1 is WNHNN and CDR2 SYGVQD (reference sequence). The length of the CDR3 is 12 residues. CDR3 in DNA: TGCGCCAGCATAAGATCCCGCACCGCGCAGTATTTT. It specifies CASIRSRTAQYF.

CDR3 bases: TGTGCCAGCAGTCCTCCGGGACTAGCACCGAGGAGCTCCTACGAGCAGTACTTC. Translation gives CASSPPGLAPRSSYEQYF. The chain has TRBV6-2 or TRBV6-3 and TRBJ2-7, with 9 bases lining up with TRBD2. This CDR3 is 18 amino acids long. Losses at the gene ends were 5 bases for V and 0 bases for J; bases not matched to a gene: 14. Looked up from germline, CDR1 is MNHEY and CDR2 is SVGEGT.

The V call is TRBV7-9, the J call TRBJ1-5, with D maybe TRBD1 (5 bases). Germline-derived CDR1 and CDR2 are SEHNR and FQNEAQ (reference sequence). The CDR3 is 15 amino acids. Between the trimmed V and J ends, which lost 4 bases and 4 bases, there was a span of 14 bases. The CDR3 region has the DNA TGTGCCAGCAGCTACGGGGGGTATGGGAATCAGCCCCAGCATTTT. This sequence encodes CASSYGGYGNQPQHF.

This clonotype has just a few counts. CDR3 in amino acids: CASSIPDGYYGYTF. The DNA of the CDR3 is TGTGCCAGTAGTATCCCGGACGGTTACTATGGCTACACCTTC. The chain has TRBV19 and TRBJ1-2; unclear D gene. The CDR3 is 14 residues long. Germline-derived CDR1 and CDR2 are LNHDA and SQIVND (reference sequence). The V end was cut by 3 bases, the J end by 3 bases, with 11 bases between.

This clonotype appeared a few times. The CDR3 reads CASSYSTANAFF. The CDR3 DNA is TGTGCCAGCAGTTACTCGACAGCCAACGCTTTCTTT. The chain uses TRBV6-2 or TRBV6-3 and TRBJ1-1; the D gene is possibly TRBD1 (5 bases). The germline V and J ends were trimmed by 0 bases and 11 bases, with 10 bases remaining between them. This CDR3 has 12 residues. Germline loops: CDR1 MNHEY, CDR2 SVGEGT.

This clonotype was picked up a small number of times. The chain carries TRBV7-2 and TRBJ1-5, with D perhaps matching TRBD1 (5 bases). V was clipped by 3 bases and J by 8 bases, with 17 bases between them. The CDR3 has 15 amino acids. CDR1 SGHTA and CDR2 FQGNSA come from the germline V gene. The CDR3 here is CASSLGITGEKPQHF. DNA of the CDR3: TGTGCCAGCAGCTTGGGGATAACGGGGGAGAAGCCCCAGCATTTT.

This chain links TRBV6-5 with TRBJ2-1, with TRBD2 as a possible D gene (6 bases). Germline values: CDR1 MNHEY, CDR2 SVGAGI. The CDR3 is made up of 17 amino acids. V was shortened by 0 bases and J by 0 bases, with 12 bases between the two germline ends. DNA for the CDR3: TGTGCCAGCAGTTACTCGCGAAGCGGGTCCTCCTACAATGAGCAGTTCTTC. Protein product: CASSYSRSGSSYNEQFF.

The V gene is TRBV6-1, the J gene TRBJ2-5, with TRBD1 matching over 11 bases. The ends lost 6 bases at V and 5 bases at J; junction bases unmatched: 5. The CDR3 runs to 14 residues. Germline CDR1 is MNHNS and CDR2 is SASEGT. This chain's CDR3 is CASSTGTGGETQYF. The CDR3 region has the DNA TGTGCCAGCAGCACCGGGACAGGGGGGGAGACCCAGTACTTC.

V gene TRBV12-3 or TRBV12-4 combines with J gene TRBJ1-2; weak D call: TRBD1 (5 bases). Trimming took off 3 bases at V and 7 bases at J, with 15 bases between the two ends. CDR3 length: 14 amino acids. The CDR3 coding sequence is TGTGCCAGCAGTTTGGTCGGCGTAAGGGGTGGCTACACCTTC. Translation gives CASSLVGVRGGYTF.

V and J are TRBV7-2 and TRBJ1-2; D remains unclear. Germline values: CDR1 SGHTA, CDR2 FQGNSA. This CDR3 is built from 13 residues. Trimming left V 3 bases short and J 6 bases short, with 11 bases between. The CDR3 is CASSFHRMDGYTF. For the CDR3, the DNA is TGTGCCAGCAGCTTTCATCGGATGGATGGCTACACCTTC.

This chain links TRBV6-2 or TRBV6-3 with TRBJ1-5; no definite D call. The ends were cut back, 7 bases at V and 0 bases at J, with 16 bases in the middle. The CDR3 loop spans 16 amino acids. The germline CDR1 and CDR2 sequences are MNHEY and SVGEGT. The CDR3 loop reads CASKRGSAPSNQPQHF. The CDR3 DNA is TGTGCCAGCAAAAGAGGGTCAGCACCTAGCAATCAGCCCCAGCATTTT.

The chain has TRBV29-1 and TRBJ1-2, with D perhaps matching TRBD1 (6 bases). This CDR3 is built from 14 residues. Germline assignment: CDR1 SQVTM and CDR2 ANQGSEA. Trimming removed 6 bases from V and 0 bases from J, with 14 bases in between. The CDR3 region is CSVTGSSANYGYTF. Written as DNA, the CDR3 is TGCAGCGTAACAGGGTCCTCTGCTAACTATGGCTACACCTTC.

V gene TRBV2 combines with J gene TRBJ1-5; D may be TRBD1 (5 bases). The V end lost 5 bases, the J end lost 9 bases, and 14 bases lay between the germline ends. The CDR3 sequence is 13 residues long. In germline, CDR1 is SNHLY, CDR2 FYNNEI. DNA for the CDR3: TGTGCCAGCAGTACTGAGGGGCCGGGGCCCCAGCATTTT. The encoded protein is CASSTEGPGPQHF.

This sequence joins TRBV6-5 and TRBJ1-1; D is uncertain. The CDR3 is 14 amino acids. CDR1 is MNHEY, CDR2 SVGAGI, per germline. Trimming shortened V by 2 bases and J by 1 base, and 8 bases separated the two germline ends. The CDR3 DNA sequence: TGTGCCAGCAGTTACCAGCGGGGGAACACTGAAGCTTTCTTT. Translated, it gives CASSYQRGNTEAFF.

The CDR3 sequence is CASSPRTSGRSYNEQFF. CDR3 coding DNA: TGTGCCAGCAGCCCTCGGACTAGCGGGCGCTCCTACAATGAGCAGTTCTTC. The rearrangement uses TRBV7-2 and TRBJ2-1, with TRBD2 matching 11 bases. CDR3 length: 17 residues. The V segment lost 5 bases and the J segment 0 bases; nucleotides outside the gene matches: 6. Germline CDR1 is SGHTA and CDR2 is FQGNSA. Drawing the rest from reference TRBV7-2 and TRBJ2-1, the complete variable domain is GAGVSQSPSNKVTEKGKDVELRCDPISGHTALYWYRQSLGQGLEFLIYFQGNSAPDKSGLPSDRFSAERTGGSVSTLTIQRTQQEDSAVYLCASSPRTSGRSYNEQFFGPGTRLTVL.

CDR3 nucleotides: TGTGCCAGCAGTTTCCGGGCAGGGGCGGGTCAGCCCCAGCATTTT. Translated, it gives CASSFRAGAGQPQHF. The chain couples TRBV6-5 to TRBJ1-5; a possible D gene is TRBD1 (6 bases). The germline V and J ends were trimmed by 4 bases and 6 bases, with 16 bases remaining between them. Germline-derived CDR1 and CDR2 are MNHEY and SVGAGI. There are 15 residues in the CDR3.

In the case of this clonotype: Relative to the germline gene, one junction end is altered; a read error may explain this. This rearrangement joins TRBV6-2 or TRBV6-3 to TRBJ1-2, with a possible D match to TRBD1 (5 bases). Germline CDR1 reads MNHEY; CDR2 reads SVGEGT. The CDR3 is made up of 13 amino acids. The CDR3 nucleotides are TGTGCCAGCAGTTACGTGGCAGGGTATGGCCACACCTTC. Translated: CASSYVAGYGHTF.

The rearrangement uses TRBV20-1 and TRBJ1-5; 7 nucleotides match TRBD1. Per germline, CDR1 DFQATT and CDR2 SNEGSKA (reference sequence). The CDR3 loop spans 14 amino acids. V was clipped by 1 base and J by 9 bases; unmatched bases: 9. CDR3 sequence reads: CSARATGNGRPQHF. The CDR3 coding sequence is TGCAGTGCTAGAGCGACAGGGAACGGCAGGCCCCAGCATTTT.